The rows below give T cell receptor beta chains drawn from one sample of a study of metastatic and nonmetastatic thyroid tumors. TCRdb called clones again from the PCR reads with MiXCR. The table has more than 25,000 clones, around 24% seen once. The sequencing input was blood. Receptors were obtained from a female donor with papillary thyroid cancer or a benign thyroid nodule (not recorded which). Some clones in this sample may be carry-over from other donors' samples. Each CDR3 is given with its conserved first and last residue. The D gene is left open where the match is weak. Rows give clone size only sometimes, using once, few, many, or a class for an expanded clone.

clone_size d_call j_call v_call cdr3_aa cdr3_nt
few NA TRBJ1-6 TRBV6-2/TRBV6-3 CASSYREISQLHF TGTGCCAGCAGTTACCGGGAGATTTCACAACTCCACTTT
NA TRBD1 TRBJ1-1 TRBV10-1 CASSPGGCGTEAFF TGCGCCAGCAGTCCAGGGGGCTGTGGCACTGAAGCTTTCTTT
few TRBD1 TRBJ1-6 TRBV27 CASSLIPCPGQGGSPLHF TGTGCCAGCAGTTTAATCCCCTGTCCGGGACAGGGAGGTTCACCCCTCCACTTT
NA NA TRBJ1-1 TRBV6-1 CASSDGQNTEAFF TGTGCCAGCAGTGACGGACAGAACACTGAAGCTTTCTTT
many TRBD2 TRBJ2-1 TRBV9 CASSVGMGGPNEQFF TGTGCCAGCAGCGTAGGAATGGGAGGGCCCAATGAGCAGTTCTTC
few TRBD1 TRBJ1-1 TRBV10-3 CAISESTGQGTEAFF TGTGCCATCAGTGAGTCGACAGGGCAGGGCACTGAAGCTTTCTTT
medium-sized NA TRBJ2-3 TRBV7-9 CASSSWGRGTDTQYF TGTGCCAGCAGCTCCTGGGGCCGAGGAACAGATACGCAGTATTTT
NA TRBD2 TRBJ2-1 TRBV20-1 CSARVTGGRNEQFF TGCAGTGCTAGAGTAACGGGGGGGCGGAATGAGCAGTTCTTC
NA TRBD1 TRBJ1-4 TRBV15 CATSRDNFFRDSRNEKLFF TGTGCCACCAGCAGAGATAATTTCTTTCGGGACAGTCGAAATGAAAAACTGTTTTTT
many NA TRBJ2-3 TRBV12-3/TRBV12-4 CASNRRDTQYF TGTGCCAGCAACCGAAGGGATACGCAGTATTTT
NA NA TRBJ1-2 TRBV7-9 CASSLGVDYGYTF TGTGCCAGCAGCTTGGGGGTGGACTATGGCTACACCTTC
medium-sized NA TRBJ2-7 TRBV12-3/TRBV12-4 CASSPSGGSREQYF TGTGCCAGCAGTCCCTCTGGGGGTTCCCGCGAGCAGTACTTC
NA NA TRBJ1-1 TRBV12-5 CASGSYDGQAFF TGTGCTAGTGGTTCATATGACGGACAAGCTTTCTTT
NA TRBD2 TRBJ2-1 TRBV2 CARSAGGGGDNEQFF TGTGCCCGCAGCGCAGGAGGCGGGGGTGACAATGAGCAGTTCTTC
many NA TRBJ2-3 TRBV20-1 CSAINQRATDTQYF TGCAGTGCTATAAACCAGCGGGCCACAGATACGCAGTATTTT
NA TRBD2 TRBJ2-1 TRBV11-1 CASSFVPSGRAGEQFF TGTGCCAGCAGCTTCGTCCCTAGTGGGAGGGCCGGTGAGCAGTTCTTC
medium-sized TRBD2 TRBJ2-1 TRBV20-1 CSARDQGLAGVNEQFF TGCAGTGCTAGAGATCAAGGACTAGCGGGAGTAAATGAGCAGTTCTTC
NA NA TRBJ2-3 TRBV5-1 CASSLRPSLADTQYF TGCGCCAGCAGCTTGAGACCCAGCTTGGCAGATACGCAGTATTTT
many TRBD1 TRBJ1-3 TRBV7-2 CASRSDRGPGNTIYF TGTGCCAGCAGATCCGACAGGGGGCCAGGAAACACCATATATTTT
many NA TRBJ2-1 TRBV5-1 CATQEILGTEQFF TGCGCCACCCAGGAGATTCTGGGAACTGAGCAGTTCTTC
many TRBD1 TRBJ2-2 TRBV20-1 CSAGGNGGQGASNTGELFF TGCAGTGCTGGGGGAAATGGGGGACAGGGGGCTTCAAACACCGGGGAGCTGTTTTTT
many NA TRBJ1-1 TRBV7-3 CASSLLAGNTEAFF TGTGCCAGCAGCTTATTAGCGGGGAACACTGAAGCTTTCTTT
NA NA TRBJ1-2 TRBV5-1 CASSPQRLTGFLGYTF TGCGCCAGCAGCCCACAAAGGCTAACAGGTTTTTTAGGCTACACCTTC
NA NA TRBJ1-1 TRBV4-2 CASSQVSRDTEAFF TGTGCCAGCAGCCAAGTCAGCCGGGACACTGAAGCTTTCTTT
NA NA TRBJ2-3 TRBV5-1 CAISLGHITDTQYF TGCGCCATCAGCTTGGGGCACATCACAGATACGCAGTATTTT
NA NA TRBJ2-5 TRBV2 CASSGVTGGDGTQYF TGTGCCAGCAGTGGCGTGACTGGGGGAGATGGGACCCAGTACTTC
many NA TRBJ1-1 TRBV7-9 CAVEDSTEAFF TGTGCGGTCGAGGACAGCACTGAAGCTTTCTTT
many NA TRBJ1-2 TRBV5-6 CASSLGQPMEYGYTF TGTGCCAGCAGCTTAGGACAGCCCATGGAGTATGGCTACACCTTC
NA NA TRBJ1-5 TRBV7-2 CASSLAAGWQPQHF TGTGCCAGCAGCTTAGCGGCAGGGTGGCAGCCCCAGCATTTT
NA TRBD1 TRBJ1-6 TRBV19 CASRARTGSGNSPLHF TGTGCCAGTAGGGCCAGGACAGGGTCGGGGAATTCACCCCTCCACTTT
many NA TRBJ2-2 TRBV3-1 CASSRTGELFF TGTGCCAGCAGCCGCACCGGGGAGCTGTTTTTT
medium-sized TRBD1 TRBJ1-2 TRBV15 CATSREGWTGAPYGYTF TGTGCCACCAGCAGAGAAGGATGGACAGGGGCCCCCTATGGCTACACCTTC
NA NA TRBJ1-5 TRBV20-1 CSARGGVGASQPQHF TGCAGTGCTAGAGGGGGCGTGGGAGCGTCTCAGCCCCAGCATTTT
medium-sized TRBD2 TRBJ2-7 TRBV20-1 CSARGEGSYEQYF TGCAGTGCTAGAGGGGAGGGGTCCTACGAGCAGTACTTC
medium-sized NA TRBJ2-7 TRBV5-1 CASSLASGPPTYEQYF TGCGCCAGCAGCTTGGCCTCAGGGCCCCCTACCTACGAGCAGTACTTC
NA TRBD2 TRBJ2-1 TRBV20-1 CSARGLAVCNEQFF TGCAGTGCTAGGGGACTAGCGGTCTGCAATGAGCAGTTCTTC
NA NA TRBJ2-7 TRBV7-9 CASRADRFYYQYF TGTGCCAGCAGAGCAGACAGGTTCTACTATCAGTACTTC
many TRBD1 TRBJ1-1 TRBV7-8 CASSSLRTGEAFF TGTGCCAGCAGCTCCCTAAGGACAGGTGAAGCTTTCTTT
many NA TRBJ2-7 TRBV5-4 CASSAGTEAYEQYF TGTGCCAGCAGTGCCGGGACCGAAGCCTACGAGCAGTACTTC
few TRBD1 TRBJ2-3 TRBV25-1 CSTSGPWTGGTDTQYF TGTTCCACCAGTGGCCCGTGGACAGGGGGAACAGATACGCAGTATTTT
medium-sized NA TRBJ2-7 TRBV20-1 CSATRDGYSYEQYF TGCAGTGCAACCCGGGACGGTTACTCCTACGAGCAGTACTTC
many NA TRBJ1-3 TRBV4-2 CASSQPQARDTIYF TGTGCCAGCAGCCAACCCCAGGCGCGGGACACCATATATTTT
few NA TRBJ1-2 TRBV6-2/TRBV6-3 CTSSYNPGRRYTF TGTACCAGCAGTTACAATCCCGGGAGGCGCTACACCTTC
NA NA TRBJ1-6 TRBV18 CASSPGRTNSPLHF TGTGCCAGCTCGCCGGGACGGACAAATTCACCCCTCCACTTT
many NA TRBJ2-3 TRBV28 CASSWGGTGSTDTQYF TGTGCCAGCAGTTGGGGTGGAACAGGGTCGACAGATACGCAGTATTTT
many TRBD2 TRBJ2-4 TRBV19 CASSPGGQLAKNIQYF TGTGCCAGTAGTCCGGGGGGGCAGCTAGCCAAAAACATTCAGTACTTC